This T cell receptor (beta chain) was sequenced for a study of T cell responses to AZD1222 COVID-19 vaccine. Study-wide results and caveats: Dominant CD4 TCR responses targeted spike regions 160-218 and 743-854.

This table comes from immunoSEQ multiplex PCR, and its TCRdb copy is limited to in-frame clones, with some not included. The profile shows some 100,000 clones, about 89% of them singletons. Trimming removed 5 bases from V and 0 bases from J, with 8 bases in between. Germline CDR1 reads SGHRS; CDR2 reads YFSETQ. The CDR3 length is 14 residues. To note about this clone: The target antigen is unknown.

J is TRBJ1-4 and V is TRBV5-1, with D unclear. Sequenced material: peripheral blood, taken on day 0 of AZD1222 vaccination. This sequence originates from an adult in good health. CDR3: CASSLTATNEKLFF. CDR3 bases: TGCGCCAGCAGTTTGACGGCAACTAATGAAAAACTGTTTTTT.